This TCR beta chain was retrieved from a study of beta chain features in type 1 diabetes. Findings of the study overall: Shortening of TCRB CDR3s, moderate but significant, appeared in all four CD4+ subsets of Type 1 diabetes patients.

Expressed TCRB transcripts were sequenced after all isolated RNA was converted to cDNA. Deep immunoSEQ sequencing covered naive, central memory and regulatory T cell samples. Measured with immunoSEQ multiplex PCR; TCRdb has only the in-frame clones, and not every one. The sample includes under 850,000 clones, around an eighth of them seen just once. V shed 6 bases and J shed 3 bases, with 12 bases lying between them. The CDR3 spans 14 residues. Germline V gene sequence: CDR1 SNHLY, CDR2 FYNNEI. With regard to this clone: The antigen remains unidentified.

This receptor was taken from a man younger than 35 with type 1 diabetes. Sequencing used naive CD4+ T cells from blood. The rearrangement links TRBV2 to TRBJ2-1; TRBD2 is a possible D gene (7 bases). This CDR3 reads CASSGGRNYNEQFF. The CDR3 DNA reads TGTGCCAGCAGCGGGGGGCGAAACTACAATGAGCAGTTCTTC.